This TCR beta chain was found in a study of immune cell composition in non-small cell lung cancer. Notes on the study in general: No significant correlation existed between pack-years smoked and tumour clonality. Lung squamous cell carcinoma tumours had significantly higher top 10 clone scores and productive clonality than lung adenocarcinoma.

Points on this clone: Its antigen is unidentified.

The table came from immunoSEQ multiplex PCR; TCRdb's copy has only in-frame clones and leaves some out. The sample lists 10,000 or so clones; roughly 80% were seen once. This CDR3 is 14 amino acids long. The V gene lost 4 bases and the J gene lost 0 bases, with 9 bases spanning the gap. Germline V gene data show CDR1 as LGHNA and CDR2 as YSLEER. The sequenced sample consisted of lung tumor tissue. J is TRBJ1-2 and V is TRBV4-3, with D hard to call. The clonotype was recovered from a human donor with non-small cell lung cancer. The CDR3 spells CASSPDPANYGYTF. The DNA of the CDR3 is TGCGCCAGCAGCCCGGACCCAGCTAACTATGGCTACACCTTC.